A selection of T cell receptor beta chains follows, all from one sample in a study of a mutant IDH1 vaccine in newly diagnosed glioma. Their antigen targets remain unknown. Assay: immunoSEQ multiplex PCR; the TCRdb copy retains only in-frame clones and omits some. The sample yields 70,000 to 100,000 clones, 91% seen once. The material was PBMCs, obtained from a glioma patient whose treatment included an IDH1 peptide vaccine. Receptors were obtained from a woman between 45 and 65 years old with glioma. CDR3s include the opening cysteine and the closing phenylalanine or tryptophan. The D gene is left open where the match is weak. Size values are once, few and many counts, or a class for expanded clones, and some rows have none.

TRBV7-3	.	.	TRBJ1-3	TGTGCCAGCAGCCGTGGCGGTCCTGGAAACACCATATATTTT	CASSRGGPGNTIYF
TRBV5-1	.	.	TRBJ2-7	TGCGCCAGCAGCCACAGAAAGTCCGGTCTCTACGAGCAGTACTTC	CASSHRKSGLYEQYF
TRBV7-9	.	.	TRBJ2-3	TGTGCCAGCAACAGGGAGACAGATACGCAGTATTTT	CASNRETDTQYF
TRBV25-1	.	.	TRBJ2-5	TGTGCCAGCAGTGGGGCTTGGGGCCCTGAAGAGACCCAGTACTTC	CASSGAWGPEETQYF
TRBV30	.	.	TRBJ2-7	TGTGCCTGGAAGCCCCGACTGATGGGCTACGAGCAGTACTTC	CAWKPRLMGYEQYF
TRBV5-5	.	.	TRBJ1-3	TGTGCCAGCAGCCTAAGGACGGCCATCGGTGGAAACACCATATATTTT	CASSLRTAIGGNTIYF
TRBV7-9	.	.	TRBJ2-1	TGTGCCCCGGACGATGAGCAGTTCTTC	CAPDDEQFF
TRBV5-4	TRBD1	.	TRBJ2-3	TGTGCCAGCAGCTTCGGACAGGGAGCTCGTACAGATACGCAGTATTTT	CASSFGQGARTDTQYF
TRBV4-1	TRBD1	.	TRBJ2-1	TGCGCCAGCAGCCAACGGGACAGGTCTAGCTCCTACAATGAGCAGTTCTTC	CASSQRDRSSSYNEQFF
TRBV27	TRBD1	once	TRBJ1-1	TGTGCCAGCAGCCACAGGGGGTTGAACACTGAAGCTTTCTTT	CASSHRGLNTEAFF
TRBV6-5	TRBD2	.	TRBJ2-3	TGTGCCAGCTCGGGCATAGCGGGAGGGTTAGATACGCAGTATTTT	CASSGIAGGLDTQYF
TRBV9	.	.	TRBJ1-2	TGTGCCAGCAGCGTAGGTCAGTCGGGCTCCTATGGCTACACCTTC	CASSVGQSGSYGYTF
TRBV28	TRBD2	.	TRBJ2-1	TGTGCCAGCACCCCACTAGCGGAGACTTACAATGAGCAGTTCTTC	CASTPLAETYNEQFF
TRBV5-6	.	.	TRBJ2-5	TGTGCCAGCAGCTTGGGCGTTGGGGAGACCCAGTACTTC	CASSLGVGETQYF
TRBV29-1	.	.	TRBJ2-3	TGCAGTGGCTGGGGGCCGACAGATACGCAGTATTTT	CSGWGPTDTQYF
TRBV5-1	.	.	TRBJ2-1	TGCGCCAGCAGCTCGGCCGGCCGGTTCCAGGCGGGAGAGCAGTTCTTC	CASSSAGRFQAGEQFF
TRBV9	TRBD2	.	TRBJ2-7	TGTGCCAGCAGCCCTATGGGGGGGGAAAACCCCTACGAGCAGTACTTC	CASSPMGGENPYEQYF
TRBV28	.	once	TRBJ2-2	TGTGCCAGCAGGACCGGGGGCGCTGACACCGGGGAGCTGTTTTTT	CASRTGGADTGELFF
TRBV9	.	once	TRBJ2-3	TGTGCCAGCGCGGTGAGGAGGTCGGCAGATACGCAGTATTTT	CASAVRRSADTQYF
TRBV6-5	TRBD2	few	TRBJ2-3	TGTGCCAGCAGTTACACTAGCGGGAGTTCTACGCAGTATTTT	CASSYTSGSSTQYF
TRBV7-2	.	.	TRBJ2-7	TGTGCCAGCAGCTCCCAGCAGTCCGGAGAGCAGTACTTC	CASSSQQSGEQYF
TRBV6-6	.	.	TRBJ1-5	TGTGCCAGCAGTTACTCTGAGCGGGCCATCTACCAGCATTTT	CASSYSERAIYQHF
TRBV5-4	.	once	TRBJ2-4	TGTGCCATCAACCGTCTGGGGCAGGACAGCTCTGACATTCAGTACTTC	CAINRLGQDSSDIQYF
TRBV19	.	.	TRBJ2-5	TGTGCCAGTAGCCAAGAGGACGGTCCAGGCGAGACCCAGTACTTC	CASSQEDGPGETQYF
TRBV27	.	.	TRBJ2-1	TGTGCCAGCAGTTTATCCTACAACGAGCAGTTCTTC	CASSLSYNEQFF